The 2 T cell receptor beta chains listed next were all sequenced from one sample in a study of shared clonotypes between healthy human individuals. Assay: immunoSEQ multiplex PCR; the TCRdb copy retains only in-frame clones and omits some. Found here are some 2,000,000 clones, around 95% of them singletons; the top ten hold around 0.13%. The sample was naive CD4+ T cells sorted from blood. Described subset: CD45RA+ positively selected. The receptors stem from a man younger than 35 in good health.

The chain couples TRBV7-8 to TRBJ2-7; TRBD1 is a possible D gene (6 bases). CDR3 size: 16 residues. Deletions cut 3 bases from V and 1 base from J, with 16 bases between. Germline CDR1 and CDR2: SGHVS and FQNEAQ. CDR3 bases: TGTGCCAGCAGCTTGACATACCGGGACACGTCCTACGAGCAGTACTTC. Protein: CASSLTYRDTSYEQYF. The full variable domain, rest sourced from reference TRBV7-8 and TRBJ2-7, is GAGVSQSPRYKVAKRGQDVALRCDPISGHVSLFWYQQALGQGPEFLTYFQNEAQLDKSGLPSDRFFAERPEGSVSTLKIQRTQQEDSAVYLCASSLTYRDTSYEQYFGPGTRLTVT.

The chain is built from TRBV18 and TRBJ2-7, with D hard to call. V was shortened by 8 bases and J by 5 bases, with 10 bases between the two germline ends. This CDR3 contains 11 residues. Germline V gene lookup returns CDR1 KGHSH and CDR2 LQKENI. The CDR3 reads CASREANEQYF. In DNA, the CDR3 is TGTGCCAGCCGCGAAGCGAACGAGCAGTACTTC.